The text below deals with one T cell receptor beta chain. These data belong to a study of shared clonotypes between healthy human individuals. Clones were sequenced by immunoSEQ multiplex PCR, and TCRdb holds only the in-frame ones, with some missing. The sample holds approximately 2,000,000 clones, 90% to 95% seen once. Terminally differentiated effector memory CD45RA+ cells were excluded by CCR7 positive selection of CD45RO-negative cells. Germline V gene sequence: CDR1 SGHDN, CDR2 FVKESK. The CDR3 loop spans 15 amino acids. Trimming removed 5 bases at V and 6 bases at J, with 17 bases between. The specimen was naive CD8+ T cells from PBMCs. The chain combines TRBV14 with TRBJ2-4; D possibly uses TRBD1 or TRBD2 (5 bases each). The TCR comes from a man aged 18 to 29 in good health. Some clones in this sample may be carry-over from other donors' samples. CDR3 residues: CASSKTGPTPNIQYF. DNA for the CDR3: TGTGCCAGCAGCAAGACGGGACCCACCCCAAACATTCAGTACTTC.